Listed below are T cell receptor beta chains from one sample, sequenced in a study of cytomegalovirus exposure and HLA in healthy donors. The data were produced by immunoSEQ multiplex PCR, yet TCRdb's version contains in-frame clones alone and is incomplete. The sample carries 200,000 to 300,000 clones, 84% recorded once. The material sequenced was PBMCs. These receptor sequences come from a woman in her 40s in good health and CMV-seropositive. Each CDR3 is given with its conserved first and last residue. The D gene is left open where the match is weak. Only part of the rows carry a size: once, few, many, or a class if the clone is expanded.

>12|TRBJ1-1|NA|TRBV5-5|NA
TGTGCCAGCAGCTTGCTACAGGCAGGAGCTTTCTTT
CASSLLQAGAFF
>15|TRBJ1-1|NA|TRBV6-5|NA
TGTGCCAGCAGTTACTTAACAGGGTATGGGTTCGAAGCTTTCTTT
CASSYLTGYGFEAFF
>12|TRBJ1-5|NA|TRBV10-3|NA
TGTGCCATCAGTGATGGCGGCCAGCCCCAGCATTTT
CAISDGGQPQHF
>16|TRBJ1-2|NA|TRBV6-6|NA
TGTGCCAGCAGTTACTCCCCGGACGGGGGGGACTATGGCTACACCTTC
CASSYSPDGGDYGYTF
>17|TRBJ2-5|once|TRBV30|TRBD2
TGTGCCTGGAGTAGGATCGCTAGCGGGAGGGCCAGGGAGACCCAGTACTTC
CAWSRIASGRARETQYF
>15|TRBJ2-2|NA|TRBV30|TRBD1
TGTGCCTGGAACTTCCCCGGGACAGCCACGGGTGAGCTGTTTTTT
CAWNFPGTATGELFF
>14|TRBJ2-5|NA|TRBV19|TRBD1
TGTGCCAGTAGTATACAGGACAGGAAAGAGACCCAGTACTTC
CASSIQDRKETQYF
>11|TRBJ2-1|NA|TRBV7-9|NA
TGTGCCAGCAGCTCAGGACTAGAGCAGTTCTTC
CASSSGLEQFF
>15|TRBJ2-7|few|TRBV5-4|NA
TGTGCCAGCAGCTTCGGCGGGCCGCCTTCCTACGAGCAGTACTTC
CASSFGGPPSYEQYF
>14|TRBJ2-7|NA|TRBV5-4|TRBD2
TGTGCCAGCAGCTTGGCGGGAGGGAGCTACGAGCAGTACTTC
CASSLAGGSYEQYF
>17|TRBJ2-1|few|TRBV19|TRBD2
TGTGCCAGTAGTATAGATCATGCTAGCGGGAAGGGGAATGAGCAGTTCTTC
CASSIDHASGKGNEQFF
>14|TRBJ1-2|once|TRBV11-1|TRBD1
TGTGCCAGCAGCAAATCGACAGGGGGCTATGGCTACACCTTC
CASSKSTGGYGYTF
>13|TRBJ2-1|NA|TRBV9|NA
TGTGCCAGCAGCGTCAAGACTCGTCATGAGCAGTTCTTC
CASSVKTRHEQFF